This record concerns one T cell receptor (beta chain) sequence. In the original workflow: Scientists estimated how many nucleated cells there were by amplifying reference gene primers. Assay: immunoSEQ multiplex PCR; the TCRdb copy retains only in-frame clones and omits some. The DNA was the basis for D and trimming; V, J and clone size are from that table. The sample has about 200,000 clones; about 88% are singletons. This record belongs to a study of blood T cell repertoires in COVID-19. Study-wide background: Nucleic acid was either cDNA or gDNA, and it came from T cells, B-cell-depleted T cells, or PBMCs.

Germline V gene lookup returns CDR1 SGHVS and CDR2 FQNEAQ. CDR3 size: 15 residues. V lost 0 bases and J 6 bases, leaving 11 bases between the germline ends. The sample consisted of PBMCs or T cells enriched from blood (not recorded which). The chain carries TRBV7-8 and TRBJ2-2, with D perhaps TRBD1 (6 bases). The TCR comes from a woman in her 40s with acute COVID-19. For the CDR3, the DNA is TGTGCCAGCAGCTTAGCCGAGACAGGAGCCGGGGAGCTGTTTTTT. It codes for CASSLAETGAGELFF.